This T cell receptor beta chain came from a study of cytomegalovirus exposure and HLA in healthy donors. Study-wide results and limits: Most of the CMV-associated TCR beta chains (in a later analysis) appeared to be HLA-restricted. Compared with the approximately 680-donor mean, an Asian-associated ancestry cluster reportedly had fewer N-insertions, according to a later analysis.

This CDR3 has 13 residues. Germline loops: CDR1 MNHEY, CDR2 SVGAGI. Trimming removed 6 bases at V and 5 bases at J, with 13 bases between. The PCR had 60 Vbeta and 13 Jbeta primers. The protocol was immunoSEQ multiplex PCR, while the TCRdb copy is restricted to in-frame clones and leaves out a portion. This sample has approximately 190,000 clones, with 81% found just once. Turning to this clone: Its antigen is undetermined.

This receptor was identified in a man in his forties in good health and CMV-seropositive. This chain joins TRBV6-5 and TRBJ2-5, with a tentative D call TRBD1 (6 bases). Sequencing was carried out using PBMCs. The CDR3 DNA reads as TGTGCCAGCAGCCGACAGGAATGGGAGACCCAGTACTTC. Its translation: CASSRQEWETQYF.